Presented here are 20 T cell receptor beta chains from one specimen sequenced in a study of T cells in localized non-small cell lung cancer. This table comes from immunoSEQ multiplex PCR, and its TCRdb copy is limited to in-frame clones, with some not included. The table shows around 25,000 clones, with around 90% occurring only once. The source material was peripheral blood, sampled before any cancer treatment. These receptors were taken from a woman aged 40-69 years with stage I lung adenocarcinoma.

The CDR3 sequence is CASRGQGAGNEQFF. CDR3 nucleotides: TGTGCCAGCAGGGGACAGGGGGCAGGAAATGAGCAGTTCTTC. V is TRBV11-2 and J is TRBJ2-1; TRBD1 matches at 12 bases. The CDR3 runs 14 residues. CDR1 SGHAT and CDR2 FQNNGV come from the germline V gene. The trim removed 6 bases at V and 7 bases at J, leaving 4 bases unmatched. Full variable domain (missing parts from reference TRBV11-2 and TRBJ2-1): EAGVAQSPRYKIIEKRQSVAFWCNPISGHATLYWYQQILGQGPKLLIQFQNNGVVDDSQLPKDRFSAERLKGVDSTLKIQPAKLEDSAVYLCASRGQGAGNEQFFGPGTRLTVL.

This clone is a singleton in its sample. The J gene is TRBJ2-2, the V gene TRBV28; tentatively, D is TRBD2 (6 bases). The germline CDR1 and CDR2 sequences are MDHEN and SYDVKM. The CDR3 runs 15 residues. V was pared by 8 bases and J by 4 bases, with 17 bases between. The CDR3 loop reads CASGTPQTLTGELFF. The DNA for the CDR3 is TGTGCCAGCGGGACTCCGCAAACCCTCACCGGGGAGCTGTTTTTT.

The genes are TRBV27 and TRBJ2-1, with 11 nucleotides matching TRBD1. Germline CDR1 MNHEY, CDR2 SMNVEV (reference sequence). J was trimmed by 5 bases and V by 8 bases; bases with no gene match: 11. The CDR3 runs 16 residues. CDR3 nucleotides: TGTGCCAGCTCCAAGGGGTGGGGACAGGGGGACAATGAGCAGTTCTTC. Residues: CASSKGWGQGDNEQFF.

This chain joins TRBV19 and TRBJ1-5; no reliable D call. CDR1 LNHDA and CDR2 SQIVND come from the germline V gene (reference sequence). The CDR3 contains 13 residues. V lost 6 bases, J lost 7 bases, and 13 bases lay in between. Written as DNA, the CDR3 is TGTGCCAGTAGCCGCAGCATGGGCCAGCCCCAGCATTTT. Its protein product is CASSRSMGQPQHF.

The V gene is TRBV4-2, the J gene TRBJ1-6; D is undetermined. The CDR3 loop spans 16 amino acids. Germline lookup yields CDR1 LGHNA and CDR2 YNFKEQ. V lost 0 bases, J lost 0 bases, and 6 bases lay in between. CDR3 region: CASSQEGNSYNSPLHF. The CDR3 nucleotides read TGTGCCAGCAGCCAAGAAGGAAACTCCTATAATTCACCCCTCCACTTT.

The chain links TRBV5-1 to TRBJ2-7, with a weak D call TRBD2 (6 bases). This CDR3 contains 13 residues. V gave up 2 bases and J gave up 5 bases, with 11 bases separating them. Per the germline V gene, CDR1 is SGHRS and CDR2 is YFSETQ. CDR3 residues: CASSLLGEDEQYF. The CDR3 DNA reads as TGCGCCAGCAGCTTATTAGGGGAGGACGAGCAGTACTTC. The variable domain in full, with the rest retrieved from reference TRBV5-1 and TRBJ2-7, is KAGVTQTPRYLIKTRGQQVTLSCSPISGHRSVSWYQQTPGQGLQFLFEYFSETQRNKGNFPGRFSGRQFSNSRSEMNVSTLELGDSALYLCASSLLGEDEQYFGPGTRLTVT.

The rearrangement uses TRBV29-1 and TRBJ2-1; TRBD2 aligns across 8 bases. Unmatched junction bases numbered 6, after V lost 2 bases and J lost 6 bases. The length of the CDR3 is 14 residues. CDR1 is SQVTM, CDR2 ANQGSEA, per germline. CDR3 region: CSVERAGGRNEQFF. The CDR3 nucleotides read TGCAGCGTTGAAAGGGCGGGAGGTCGCAATGAGCAGTTCTTC.

This chain uses TRBV28 with TRBJ2-7; the D gene is possibly TRBD1 (6 bases). CDR1 and CDR2 from the germline V gene are MDHEN and SYDVKM. The germline V and J ends were trimmed by 3 bases and 4 bases, with 19 bases remaining between them. The CDR3 extends over 16 amino acids. The CDR3 sequence is CASSLAGGGRGYEQYF. CDR3 DNA: TGTGCCAGCAGTTTGGCCGGTGGGGGCAGGGGTTACGAGCAGTACTTC.

Only one count was recorded for this clone. V usage is TRBV9 and J usage is TRBJ2-2; D might be TRBD2 (7 bases). V dropped 4 bases and J dropped 4 bases, with 14 bases sitting between them. The germline CDR1 and CDR2 sequences are SGDLS and YYNGEE. The CDR3 is 15 amino acids. The CDR3 DNA reads as TGTGCCAGCAGCCTAGGGGGGGCGGGCACCGGGGAGCTGTTTTTT. Translating gives CASSLGGAGTGELFF. Full variable domain (rest looked up from reference TRBV9 and TRBJ2-2): DSGVTQTPKHLITATGQRVTLRCSPRSGDLSVYWYQQSLDQGLQFLIQYYNGEERAKGNILERFSAQQFPDLHSELNLSSLELGDSALYFCASSLGGAGTGELFFGEGSRLTVL.

The chain uses TRBV7-2 and TRBJ1-5; D is unresolved. With 1 base removed from V and 8 bases from J, the gap between germline ends came to 12 bases. Germline lookup yields CDR1 SGHTA and CDR2 FQGNSA. This CDR3 spans 14 amino acids. CDR3 loop: CASSLGVVGKPQHF. DNA of the CDR3: TGTGCCAGCAGCTTAGGGGTGGTGGGGAAGCCCCAGCATTTT.

The genes are TRBV15 and TRBJ2-5; D may be TRBD1 (5 bases). This CDR3 comprises 14 residues. V was clipped by 5 bases and J by 5 bases, with 15 bases between them. In germline, CDR1 is LNHNV, CDR2 YYDKDF (reference sequence). CDR3 sequence: CATSSQTEGETQYF. The CDR3 DNA follows: TGTGCCACCAGCTCGCAGACAGAAGGGGAGACCCAGTACTTC.

This clone has just one count. The chain employs TRBV7-9 and TRBJ2-5, with D unclear. Trimming cost V 1 base and J 5 bases, with 5 bases left between them. From germline, CDR1 is SEHNR and CDR2 FQNEAQ (reference sequence). The CDR3 covers 12 residues. This CDR3 is CASSLVRETQYF. As DNA, the CDR3 is TGTGCCAGCAGCTTAGTTAGGGAGACCCAGTACTTC.

The chain employs TRBV7-9 and TRBJ2-2; D uncertain. The CDR3 runs to 17 residues. Germline lookup yields CDR1 SEHNR and CDR2 FQNEAQ (reference sequence). Trimming removed 0 bases at V and 0 bases at J, with 11 bases between. CDR3 loop: CASSLARGDSNTGELFF. CDR3 sequence (DNA): TGTGCCAGCAGCTTAGCGAGAGGCGATTCGAACACCGGGGAGCTGTTTTTT.

The chain couples TRBV5-8 to TRBJ2-7; D not certain. This CDR3 contains 16 residues. The V and J ends lost 2 bases and 0 bases respectively, with 15 bases between them. Germline CDR1 and CDR2: SGHTS and YDEGEE. CDR3 bases: TGTGCCAGCAGCTTCGGATTCTGGACGAGCTCCTACGAGCAGTACTTC. This gives the protein CASSFGFWTSSYEQYF. The entire variable domain, with the rest obtained from reference TRBV5-8 and TRBJ2-7, is as follows: EAGVTQSPTHLIKTRGQQATLRCSPISGHTSVYWYQQALGLGLQFLLWYDEGEERNRGNFPPRFSGRQFPNYSSELNVNALELEDSALYLCASSFGFWTSSYEQYFGPGTRLTVT.

This chain links TRBV14 with TRBJ2-6; D uncertain. The CDR3 loop spans 19 amino acids. Germline V gene sequence: CDR1 SGHDN, CDR2 FVKESK. V dropped 0 bases and J dropped 1 base, with 16 bases sitting between them. CDR3 sequence (DNA): TGTGCCAGCAGCCAAGATCAGTGGAGAACCCCTTCTGGGGCCAACGTCCTGACTTTC. This translates into CASSQDQWRTPSGANVLTF. The full variable domain, in which reference TRBV14 and TRBJ2-6 provide the parts outside the CDR3, is EAGVTQFPSHSVIEKGQTVTLRCDPISGHDNLYWYRRVMGKEIKFLLHFVKESKQDESGMPNNRFLAERTGGTYSTLKVQPAELEDSGVYFCASSQDQWRTPSGANVLTFGAGSRLTVL.

The chain is built from TRBV7-3 and TRBJ2-1; possibly TRBD2 for D (5 bases). V was clipped by 5 bases and J by 4 bases, with 18 bases between them. This CDR3 region has 16 residues. The V gene's germline CDR1 is SGHTA and CDR2 FQGTGA. In DNA form, the CDR3 reads TGTGCCAGCAGCCCCACTTACCGGGGAGCGTACAATGAGCAGTTCTTC. It yields the protein CASSPTYRGAYNEQFF.

This clone appeared a single time. V is TRBV27 and J is TRBJ2-7; D is perhaps TRBD1 or TRBD2 (6 bases each). Trimming took off 3 bases at V and 2 bases at J, with 14 bases between the two ends. This CDR3 region has 15 residues. The V gene's germline CDR1 is MNHEY and CDR2 SMNVEV (reference sequence). The DNA for the CDR3 is TGTGCCAGCAGTTTTAGGGGGGCTGGAACCTACGAGCAGTACTTC. Its translation: CASSFRGAGTYEQYF.

The chain joins TRBV2 to TRBJ2-1; TRBD2 aligns across 8 bases. With 5 bases clipped from V and 4 bases from J, the junction kept 4 bases outside the gene matches. Germline V lookup: CDR1 SNHLY, CDR2 FYNNEI. The CDR3 runs to 14 residues. CDR3: CASSLLADYNEQFF. For the CDR3, the DNA is TGTGCCAGCAGTTTACTAGCGGATTACAATGAGCAGTTCTTC. Based on the CDR3 plus reference TRBV2 and TRBJ2-1, the full variable domain is EPEVTQTPSHQVTQMGQEVILRCVPISNHLYFYWYRQILGQKVEFLVSFYNNEISEKSEIFDDQFSVERPDGSNFTLKIRSTKLEDSAMYFCASSLLADYNEQFFGPGTRLTVL.

This chain links TRBV19 with TRBJ1-1, with D perhaps matching TRBD1 (5 bases). Trimming pared 5 bases from V and 5 bases from J, leaving 15 bases between. The length of the CDR3 is 14 residues. The germline CDR1 and CDR2 sequences are LNHDA and SQIVND (reference sequence). The CDR3 is CASSARQGETEAFF. CDR3 in DNA: TGTGCCAGTAGTGCCCGGCAGGGAGAGACTGAAGCTTTCTTT.

The chain couples TRBV28 to TRBJ2-7, with D perhaps TRBD1 or TRBD2 (6 bases each). The length of the CDR3 is 14 residues. Trimming removed 5 bases from V and 9 bases from J, with 20 bases in between. Germline V gene lookup returns CDR1 MDHEN and CDR2 SYDVKM. The CDR3 DNA reads as TGTGCCAGCAGTCTAACAGGGTCAGGGGACTCGCAGTACTTC. Residues: CASSLTGSGDSQYF.